This paragraph reports one T cell receptor beta chain. As yet, its antigen is unknown. The sample originates from a study of shared clonotypes between healthy human individuals. Turning to the study itself: Every donor yielded three CD4 naive, three CD4 memory, two CD8 naive and one CD8 memory plate. Whole-study results and caveats: Few donors restricted represented genetic and exposure-history diversity.

The CDR3 loop spans 18 amino acids. Between the trimmed V and J ends, which lost 6 bases and 2 bases, there was a span of 25 bases. The germline CDR1 and CDR2 sequences are SGHDN and FVKESK. Several immunoSEQ 96-well plates shared each subset's DNA, each plate a replicate. For sorted subsets, 150 to 250 ng DNA per replicate equaled 30,000 or so T cell genomes. Libraries were prepared by immunoSEQ multiplex PCR; TCRdb keeps only in-frame clonotypes and omits some of them. The sample includes roughly 1,100,000 clones, around four fifths of them seen just once. The sequencing input was memory CD4+ T cells sorted from blood. Subset specified: CD45RA-negative fraction. The genes are TRBV14 and TRBJ1-2; TRBD1 might be the D (5 bases). The TCR was taken from a man aged 18 to 29 in good health. The CDR3 protein is CASRGRGRERVKNYGYTF. As DNA, the CDR3 is TGTGCCAGCAGGGGAAGGGGCCGCGAAAGGGTTAAGAACTATGGCTACACCTTC.